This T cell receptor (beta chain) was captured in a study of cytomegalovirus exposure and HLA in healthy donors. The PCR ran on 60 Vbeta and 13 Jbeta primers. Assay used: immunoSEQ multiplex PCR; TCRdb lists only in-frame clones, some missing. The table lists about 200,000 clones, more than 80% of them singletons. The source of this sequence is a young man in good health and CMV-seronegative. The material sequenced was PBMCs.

In nucleotides, the CDR3 is TGTGCCAGCAGTTCGCAGGGGGCTTCCATCTATGGCTACACCTTC. This codes for CASSSQGASIYGYTF. The V call is TRBV27, the J call TRBJ1-2, with 8 bases identical to TRBD1. V gave up 4 bases and J gave up 4 bases; unmatched junction bases: 8. The CDR3 is 15 amino acids. In germline, CDR1 is MNHEY, CDR2 SMNVEV (reference sequence).